This TCR beta chain was profiled in a study of radiotherapy plus CTLA-4 blockade in lung cancer. The overall study: Objective responses occurred in 18% of patients; 25% to 35% had disease control.

Germline V lookup: CDR1 SGHAT, CDR2 FQNNGV. The CDR3 covers 16 residues. V lost 3 bases, J lost 1 base, and 2 bases stayed unmatched. Assay: immunoSEQ multiplex PCR; the TCRdb copy retains only in-frame clones and omits some. The sample holds 110,000 or so clones, 65% to 85% seen once. The V and J genes are TRBV11-2 and TRBJ2-2, with 10 bases matching TRBD2. The material sequenced was peripheral blood, taken from a patient treated with radiotherapy plus ipilimumab. The receptor comes from a human donor with non-small cell lung cancer who had a partial response to radiotherapy plus ipilimumab. The CDR3 nucleotides read TGTGCCAGCAGCTTGCTAGCGGGAGTGAACACCGGGGAGCTGTTTTTT. It specifies CASSLLAGVNTGELFF. The full variable domain, with the rest looked up from reference TRBV11-2 and TRBJ2-2, is EAGVAQSPRYKIIEKRQSVAFWCNPISGHATLYWYQQILGQGPKLLIQFQNNGVVDDSQLPKDRFSAERLKGVDSTLKIQPAKLEDSAVYLCASSLLAGVNTGELFFGEGSRLTVL.